This T cell receptor beta chain was recorded in a study of monozygotic twins with inflammatory bowel disease (dated by TCRdb to between 2018 and 2020). General notes on the study: In total, around 30 monozygotic twin pairs made up the full study: 19 Danish pairs, all IBD-discordant, plus nine German pairs, of which four were IBD-concordant and five were IBD-discordant. The search for disease-associated traits relied mainly on comparing, within discordant pairs, IBD patients with their genetically identical healthy co-twins. Each individual had, on average, about 151 000 unique TCRalpha sequences and 181 000 unique TCRbeta sequences available for analysis.

Receptors were amplified or captured by 5' RACE. The input for every TCR library was 3,500 to 4,500 ng of total RNA. cDNA was synthesized with SMARTScribe reverse transcriptase in eight separate reactions per sample. During cDNA synthesis, template switching was used to introduce unique molecular identifiers that contained a 6-nucleotide sample barcode. TCRalpha and TCRbeta cDNA was amplified by two nested PCRs of approximately 17 and 9 cycles, with bead purification after each PCR. Before amplification, the cDNA was both treated with uracil DNA-glycosylase and purified with the QIAquick PCR purification kit. The second PCR was the step at which Illumina TruSeq-compatible adapters and sample-specific barcodes were added. TapeStation and Qubit were used to check library quality and concentration, and around 5.2 ng of each library went into the pool. Sequencing of the pooled libraries was done on an Illumina HiSeq2500 single-index Rapid Run using custom sequencing primers and 2 x 100 bp reads. The paper's data handling went like this. MiGEC version 1.2.6 was used for UMI-based consensus assembly to correct PCR and sequencing errors. MiXCR version 2.1.1 was used to carry out V(D)J alignment, clonotype assembly and CDR3 extraction. To normalise gene usage, clonotype sharing and MAIT/NKT TCR abundance, the top 1000, 10 000 and 20 000 clonotypes in each sample were analysed. Diversity was computed as the inverse Simpson index with the vegan R package after downsampling to 27 000 UMIs. Statistical testing used paired Mann-Whitney U tests on the discordant twin pairs and applied Benjamini-Hochberg correction for multiple testing. After the reads were reprocessed by TCRdb, one entry was made per CDR3 protein sequence, with no DNA. Clone size and V and J calls follow TCRdb, not the original study. The sample's table covers 400,000 to 500,000 distinct CDR3 sequences. The top ten clonotypes cover less than 2.5% of the sample.

An approximately 2.6 ml peripheral blood sample was drawn into PAXgene tubes per donor and stored at -80°C. Without T cell sorting, total RNA was isolated from whole blood using the PAXgene blood miRNA kit on an automated QIAcube. Peripheral blood from monozygotic twin pairs, either concordant or discordant for inflammatory bowel disease, underwent deep TCRalpha and TCRbeta repertoire profiling that used unique molecular barcoding. Smoking habits were recorded for all twin pairs, and each individual was classified as a current, former or never smoker. Broad study findings and their caveats: Repertoire similarity did not differ between concordant and discordant twins, possibly due to limited statistical power. Different T cell subtypes could not be distinguished in the analysis. Because patients were on differing immunosuppressive treatments, the repertoires may have picked up extra background noise and inter-individual variability. Fewer clonotypes were shared with other individuals by IBD patients than by healthy twins, most markedly in patients showing signs of disease activity. A decrease in TCRbeta repertoire diversity, as measured by inverse Simpson index, was observed in IBD patients compared with their healthy co-twins. No single strong signal or clonotype linked to IBD turned up in the results, so the idea that one exists was not supported.

Turning to this clonotype: No antigen is known for it.

The CDR3 numbers 14 residues from cysteine through phenylalanine. DNA for this receptor is not on file. The germline V gene (reference sequence) supplies CDR1 DFQATT and CDR2 SNEGSKA. Input material: blood. The V and J genes are TRBV20-1 and TRBJ1-2; TCRdb's D call, TRBD1, is unchecked because there is no DNA. The sequence was obtained from a human donor with ulcerative colitis or Crohn's disease, or a healthy co-twin of an affected twin (not recorded which). The CDR3 in this case is CSASGGGAGYGYTF.